This T cell receptor beta chain originates from a study of Tregs in tolerant kidney transplant recipients (dated by TCRdb to about 2019). Regarding the study in general: TCRbeta sequencing was used in the study to identify donor-specific regulatory T cells before combined kidney and bone marrow transplantation, and the identified cells were then tracked after transplant. In a few healthy controls, several methods of expanding Tregs specific for an allogeneic donor were compared by TCRbeta repertoire sequencing.

Thawed PBMCs were FACS-sorted into unstimulated Tregs (CD4+CD25+CD127-), CD4+ non-Tregs (CD4+CD25-), CD4 cells and CD8 cells. Blood from healthy controls was obtained either from healthy volunteers or as purchased buffy coats. Healthy control blood was separated into PBMCs by Ficoll density gradient and cryopreserved, and patient PBMCs were collected both before and after transplant. Study-wide findings and limitations: Expanding Tregs with activated donor B cells appeared to identify the most biologically relevant and donor-specific TCRbeta repertoire. Biological reproducibility was not directly assessed, although technical replication error appeared to be minimal. The study was limited by small patient numbers, and the findings need validation in larger populations and under other immunosuppression protocols.

For TCRbeta CDR3 sequencing, genomic DNA was extracted from sorted cells using the QIAGEN DNeasy Blood and Tissue Kit. High-throughput TCRbeta CDR3 sequencing was carried out commercially through immunoSEQ, with PCR amplification with bias correction and internal controls included. The study's processing was this. Unique productive TCRbeta sequences were defined by CDR3 nucleotide sequence when primers matched and otherwise by CDR3 amino acid sequence together with Vbeta and Jbeta genes. To correct for sorting error, sequences found in more than one sorted population at a frequency ratio of 2:1 or less were discarded, and the remaining shared sequences were assigned to the population with the higher frequency. Donor-reactive sequences were defined as at least 5-fold expanded in CFSE-low cells versus unstimulated cells, with frequency of at least 0.01% in CFSE-low cells. Repertoire divergence was quantified by Jensen-Shannon divergence calculated from the top 100 TCRbeta sequences ranked by frequency. For any sample with multiple sequencing runs, sorting error was corrected in each run separately before the runs were pooled. As stored in TCRdb, this immuneACCESS dataset retains in-frame rearrangements with V and J assigned. A fraction of the clones does not appear; measured against another copy, unresolved V genes explain less than half of the discrepancy, and the remainder lacks a known reason. V and J calls and clone size are copied from that table; D and trimming were computed from the DNA. Present in this sample are around 120,000 clones, around 91% of which were seen just once. Of the sample, roughly 0.63% is held by the ten largest clones.

Sequences SGHNT (CDR1) and YYREEE (CDR2) are obtained from the germline V gene (reference sequence). The germline ends are 16 bases apart after V is trimmed by 0 bases and J by 0 bases. The CDR3 runs 17 amino acids, cysteine and phenylalanine included. CDR3 DNA only is kept here, 51 bases in frame from base 1. Notes on this clone: The clone's antigen remains unknown. Base quality data are lacking; no much larger clone is found one base away.

The chain is assembled from TRBV5-4 and TRBJ2-7, with no confident D gene call. The sequence derives from a human donor in good health. The source material was CD4+ T cells from blood. The CDR3 reads CASSLGTGGPTSYEQYF. The DNA reads TGTGCCAGCAGCTTGGGGACGGGCGGACCTACCTCCTACGAGCAGTACTTC.